One and the same sample provided the 2 T cell receptor beta chains below, sequenced in a study of CD4 T cells in relation to SARS-CoV-2 and coronaviruses. Libraries were prepared by immunoSEQ multiplex PCR; TCRdb keeps only in-frame clonotypes and omits some of them. The repertoire holds about 29,000 clones, with roughly 78% as singletons. No antigen has been identified for these receptors. Before the COVID-19 pandemic, during about 2011-2019, CD4+ T cells were taken from unexposed donors. CD4+ T cells were isolated from the cells after about ten days of culture. Sequencing used CD4+ T cells from PBMCs, cultured in vitro. The origin of the receptors is a human donor in good health.

J is TRBJ2-3 and V is TRBV9; D not resolved. V was clipped by 4 bases and J by 6 bases, with 15 bases between them. Germline V CDR1 and CDR2: SGDLS, YYNGEE. The CDR3 loop spans 14 amino acids. This CDR3 reads CASSNTPVFDTQYF. The CDR3 nucleotides read TGTGCCAGCAGCAACACCCCGGTTTTTGATACGCAGTATTTT.

Here the CDR3 DNA reads TGTGCCAGCAGCCAGGAAGTTAACTATGGCTACACCTTC. The encoded protein is CASSQEVNYGYTF. The chain is built from TRBV7-9 and TRBJ1-2, with D unresolved. Germline values: CDR1 SEHNR, CDR2 FQNEAQ (reference sequence). This CDR3 has 13 amino acids. V lost 5 bases and J 1 base, leaving 8 bases between the germline ends.